This TCR beta chain was documented in a study of blood T cells in healthy people across ages (dated by TCRdb to about 2015). General notes on the study: In model experiments, template switching captured about one uniquely barcoded TCR beta cDNA molecule for every two T cells. Two additional independent replicas of 1 million unique cDNA reads from the same blood draw were analyzed for two donors (one aged 18 to 30 and one aged 80 or older). The donors were divided into four age groups: young (average roughly 15 years), middle-aged (approximately 41), aged (approximately 62) and long-lived (82). Age-related changes in TCR beta repertoire diversity were measured in the study by deep sequencing normalized with unique cDNA molecular identifiers. To avoid experimental bias, donors of different ages were distributed randomly across sequencing lanes.

This clonotype has only a few counts. No antigen is known for it. Base quality data are lacking; no much larger clone is found one base away. Including cysteine and phenylalanine, the CDR3 has 16 amino acids. This entry keeps only the CDR3 DNA: 48 bases, framed from base 1. CDR1 SGHRS and CDR2 YFSETQ are derived from the germline V gene. At the junction V is shortened by 2 bases and J by 1 base, with 16 bases in between. The donors were some 39 Caucasian individuals from Russia, aged roughly 6 to 100 years, who were systemically healthy. Each donor gave around 9.9 milliliters of peripheral blood, collected into EDTA-treated Vacutainer tubes. Ficoll-Paque density-gradient centrifugation was used to isolate PBMCs, with at least 6.5 million per sample. Trizol reagent was used to extract total RNA from the PBMCs, yielding at least 5 micrograms per sample. The percentages of naive CD45RAhigh/CD27high T cells were determined by flow cytometry on a PBMC aliquot from every donor.

Libraries were built with 5' RACE. The sequencing machine was an Illumina HiSeq 2500. A second PCR of 7 to 11 cycles was performed with a sample-barcoded 5' primer and a J-beta primer mix. Each TCR beta cDNA molecule received a unique molecular identifier from a template-switch 5' adaptor carrying 12 random nucleotides. Each sample yielded at least 2.5 million CDR3-containing paired-end reads. The Mint cDNA synthesis kit, primed by a TRBC-specific oligonucleotide, was used to synthesize first-strand cDNA from all RNA. After uracil-DNA glycosylase treatment, a first 18-cycle PCR used universal primers M1SS and BC2_uni_R on all cDNA. The published analysis was carried out like this. For normalization, 1 million high-quality reads, each with a distinct molecular identifier, were randomly selected from each sample. Reads with shared molecular identifiers were discarded instead of being binned into consensus sequences. MiTCR, with a Q25 quality threshold and the strictest error-elimination algorithm, was used for CDR3 identification, clonotype clustering and error correction. A nonparametric unseen species model with Euler transformation was used to estimate lower-bound total TCR beta diversity. TCRdb redid the processing of the public reads, applying fastp at Q25 and MiXCR, and retained in-frame beta chains. Merged by CDR3 protein, the rows form single entries marked with the most common genes and DNA. TCRdb's processing, not the study's, gives the V and J calls here. The sample table lists about 800,000 distinct CDR3 sequences, nearly 60% of them with a count of one. Around 22% of the sample is in the top ten clones.

Broad study findings and their caveats: Observed TCR beta diversity per million T cells fell roughly linearly with age, and a significant reduction was already apparent by age around 44. Conclusive comparison of naive and antigen-experienced compartments was prevented by the profiling of bulk unsorted PBMCs. Estimates of total diversity based on one million sequenced T cells were regarded as lower bounds and as underestimates. Observed TCR beta diversity correlated strongly with the percentage of naive T cells measured by flow cytometry. Because the CMV infection status of the donors was unknown, age-related changes in expanded clonotypes may potentially have been confounded. Compared with the aged group, the long-lived group had more naive CD4+ T cells, fewer expanded clones and increased TCR diversity, a pattern suggesting age selection.

The source is a man aged 30 to 45 in good health. The sequencing input was blood. Here the chain combines TRBV5-1 and TRBJ2-7; a tentative D call is TRBD1 (6 bases match). Here is the DNA: TGCGCCAGCAGCTTTACCACAGGGAGTGGGTCCTACGAGCAGTACTTC. It translates to CASSFTTGSGSYEQYF.